The 28 T cell receptor beta chains presented below share a single source sample, sequenced in a study of blood T cells in healthy people across ages. Together with a sample-barcoded 5' primer, a J-beta primer mix was included in a second PCR lasting about 7 to 12 cycles. TCRdb reprocessed the 5' RACE reads with MiXCR, giving one entry per CDR3 protein. The sample has roughly 680,000 distinct CDR3 sequences, under 25% seen once; the top ten hold under 4%. The sample was blood. The receptors come from a man in his 70s in good health.

The table lists this clonotype with a few counts. The rearrangement links TRBV19 to TRBJ1-5, with 8 bases identical to TRBD1. The CDR3 is 16 residues long. Germline assignment: CDR1 LNHDA and CDR2 SQIVND (reference sequence). V trimming: 4 bases; J trimming: 1 base; junction bases outside the gene matches: 6. DNA of the CDR3: TGTGCCAGTAGTAGACCAGGGGGCCGGAGCAATCAGCCCCAGCATTTT. This encodes CASSRPGGRSNQPQHF.

This clonotype was detected a few times. This chain connects TRBV7-9 to TRBJ2-2; D ambiguous. The CDR3 sequence is 12 residues long. CDR1 and CDR2 (germline): SEHNR, FQNEAQ (reference sequence). Between the trimmed V and J ends, which lost 1 base and 6 bases, there was a span of 3 bases. CDR3 region: CASSLDPGELFF. CDR3 sequence (DNA): TGTGCCAGCAGCTTAGATCCCGGGGAGCTGTTTTTT. The full variable domain, completed using reference TRBV7-9 and TRBJ2-2, is DTGVSQNPRHKITKRGQNVTFRCDPISEHNRLYWYRQTLGQGPEFLTYFQNEAQLEKSRLLSDRFSAERPKGSFSTLEIQRTEQGDSAMYLCASSLDPGELFFGEGSRLTVL.

This clonotype was observed a few times. The chain has TRBV7-9 and TRBJ1-4, with 7 bases lining up with TRBD1. Trimming cost V 4 bases and J 1 base; bases outside gene matches: 9. The CDR3 is 17 amino acids. Germline CDR1 is SEHNR and CDR2 is FQNEAQ (reference sequence). CDR3 residues: CASSSTTGPLTNEKLFF. The CDR3 nucleotides are TGTGCCAGCAGCTCTACGACAGGGCCGTTAACTAATGAAAAACTGTTTTTT.

This clonotype was recorded many times. The chain combines TRBV28 with TRBJ2-3, with TRBD1 as a possible D gene (6 bases). The CDR3 contains 19 residues. V dropped 0 bases and J dropped 1 base, with 20 bases sitting between them. CDR1 MDHEN and CDR2 SYDVKM come from the germline V gene. The chain's CDR3 is CASSLWADSYLNRTDTQYF. DNA for the CDR3: TGTGCCAGCAGTTTATGGGCGGACAGCTACCTCAACCGCACAGATACGCAGTATTTT. Complete variable domain (other parts from reference TRBV28 and TRBJ2-3): DVKVTQSSRYLVKRTGEKVFLECVQDMDHENMFWYRQDPGLGLRLIYFSYDVKMKEKGDIPEGYSVSREKKERFSLILESASTNQTSMYLCASSLWADSYLNRTDTQYFGPGTRLTVL.

The V gene is TRBV9, the J gene TRBJ2-7; D unclear. The J call may be mistaken, given a closer DNA end match to TRBJ2-1. In germline, CDR1 is SGDLS, CDR2 YYNGEE. The CDR3 contains 14 residues. The DNA for the CDR3 is TGTGCCAGCAGCGTTGCCCAAGAGTCGGCTGAGCAGTTCTTC. Its translation: CASSVAQESAEQFF.

V usage is TRBV20-1 and J usage is TRBJ2-5; 8 bases are shared with TRBD2. The DNA end is a closer match to TRBJ2-1, so the J assignment may be wrong. The germline gives CDR1 DFQATT, CDR2 SNEGSKA (reference sequence). The CDR3 is 15 amino acids. The CDR3 here is CSAGSSGSIGNEQFF. The CDR3 DNA is TGCAGTGCTGGTTCAAGCGGGAGCATTGGCAATGAGCAGTTCTTC.

V usage is TRBV2 and J usage is TRBJ2-5; D gene uncertain. This CDR3 is 12 amino acids long. Trimming shortened V by 8 bases and J by 0 bases, and 7 bases separated the two germline ends. Germline V gene sequence: CDR1 SNHLY, CDR2 FYNNEI. The CDR3 loop is CASGSYQETQYF. In DNA, the CDR3 is TGTGCCAGCGGGTCGTACCAAGAGACCCAGTACTTC.

The chain carries TRBV7-2 and TRBJ1-2; TRBD1 matches at 7 bases. The trim removed 5 bases at V and 11 bases at J, leaving 14 bases unmatched. This CDR3 is 14 amino acids long. Per the germline V gene, CDR1 is SGHTA and CDR2 is FQGNSA. The CDR3 nucleotides are TGTGCCAGCAGCCCTCGGGAGGGGGCCTCGGTTTACACCTTC. Protein sequence: CASSPREGASVYTF. Based on the CDR3 plus reference TRBV7-2 and TRBJ1-2, the full variable domain is GAGVSQSPSNKVTEKGKDVELRCDPISGHTALYWYRQSLGQGLEFLIYFQGNSAPDKSGLPSDRFSAERTGGSVSTLTIQRTQQEDSAVYLCASSPREGASVYTFGSGTRLTVV.

In its sample, this clonotype was seen a few times. J is TRBJ2-1 and V is TRBV10-2, with D maybe TRBD2 (6 bases). The V gene lost 2 bases and the J gene lost 2 bases, with 10 bases spanning the gap. Germline assignment: CDR1 WSHSY and CDR2 SAAADI. The CDR3 totals 15 residues. As DNA, the CDR3 is TGCGCCAGCAGTGAGACCGGGAGAGCCTACAATGAGCAGTTCTTC. This translates into CASSETGRAYNEQFF.

The chain employs TRBV29-1 and TRBJ1-1; 7 bases align to TRBD1. The CDR3 extends over 12 amino acids. CDR1 SQVTM and CDR2 ANQGSEA come from the germline V gene. V was clipped by 6 bases and J by 4 bases; unmatched bases: 5. CDR3 nucleotide sequence: TGCAGCGTGGGACAGACGAGCACTGAAGCTTTCTTT. Encoded protein: CSVGQTSTEAFF.

This clonotype was observed a few times. The V and J genes are TRBV4-2 and TRBJ1-2; the D gene is possibly TRBD1 (5 bases). V lost 4 bases and J 0 bases, leaving 12 bases between the germline ends. The CDR3 is made up of 15 amino acids. The germline gives CDR1 LGHNA, CDR2 YNFKEQ. As DNA, the CDR3 is TGTGCCAGCAGCCCAAGGGGCGGTGCTAACTATGGCTACACCTTC. Amino acids: CASSPRGGANYGYTF.

The rearrangement links TRBV10-3 to TRBJ2-3, with a weak D call TRBD1 (6 bases). Between the trimmed V and J ends, which lost 11 bases and 0 bases, there was a span of 18 bases. Germline CDR1 and CDR2: ENHRY and SYGVKD. This CDR3 is built from 15 residues. In nucleotides, the CDR3 is TGTGCCTCGCAAGATAGGGGGAGAAGCACAGATACGCAGTATTTT. This codes for CASQDRGRSTDTQYF.

This clonotype was detected ten times or more. The chain is built from TRBV18 and TRBJ1-4; the D gene is possibly TRBD1 (5 bases). V gave up 3 bases and J gave up 4 bases, with 12 bases separating them. Germline CDR1 is KGHSH and CDR2 is LQKENI. This CDR3 spans 15 amino acids. This chain's CDR3 is CASSPPSGRNEKLFF. The CDR3, as DNA: TGTGCCAGCTCACCTCCATCGGGACGTAATGAAAAACTGTTTTTT.

The chain joins TRBV5-8 to TRBJ2-5, with a tentative D call TRBD1 (5 bases). CDR1 SGHTS and CDR2 YDEGEE come from the germline V gene. The CDR3 length is 13 residues. V was trimmed by 1 base and J by 5 bases, leaving 9 bases between them. CDR3 residues: CASSLIRAETQYF. The CDR3 DNA follows: TGTGCCAGCAGCTTGATCAGGGCGGAGACCCAGTACTTC. The full variable domain, with the rest looked up from reference TRBV5-8 and TRBJ2-5, is EAGVTQSPTHLIKTRGQQATLRCSPISGHTSVYWYQQALGLGLQFLLWYDEGEERNRGNFPPRFSGRQFPNYSSELNVNALELEDSALYLCASSLIRAETQYFGPGTRLLVL.

This clonotype was counted between two and nine times. This CDR3 is CSARTQDRYEQYF. The DNA of the CDR3 is TGCAGCGCTCGGACCCAGGACCGATACGAGCAGTACTTC. The chain uses TRBV29-1 and TRBJ2-7; D unresolved. V lost 7 bases and J lost 4, with 17 bases in between. The CDR3 runs to 13 residues. CDR1 and CDR2 from the germline V gene are SQVTM and ANQGSEA.

This clonotype was counted only a few times. The chain carries TRBV6-5 and TRBJ1-1; no firm D call. Germline lookup yields CDR1 MNHEY and CDR2 SVGAGI. CDR3 length: 13 residues. V lost 7 bases and J 6 bases, leaving 15 bases between the germline ends. CDR3 sequence (DNA): TGTGCCAGCAAACAATTAAGGGCGTCTGAAGCTTTCTTT. It specifies CASKQLRASEAFF.

This chain uses TRBV29-1 with TRBJ2-1, with 8 positions matching TRBD1. The DNA matches TRBJ2-7 better at its end, which makes the J call doubtful. Per the germline V gene, CDR1 is SQVTM and CDR2 is ANQGSEA. This CDR3 has 13 amino acids. The CDR3 loop is CSVETDRGNEQYF. The CDR3 nucleotides are TGCAGCGTTGAAACTGACAGGGGCAACGAGCAGTACTTC.

This clonotype was seen only a few times. The DNA of the CDR3 is TGCAGTGCTAGGGGGGAGGCTACCATCCGGGGCTACACCTTC. Its protein is CSARGEATIRGYTF. The chain couples TRBV20-1 to TRBJ1-2; possible D gene TRBD1, 5 bases. Germline-derived CDR1 and CDR2 are DFQATT and SNEGSKA (reference sequence). Trimming pared 3 bases from V and 8 bases from J, leaving 19 bases between. The CDR3 extends over 14 amino acids.

This clonotype was found a few times. The rearrangement uses TRBV7-9 and TRBJ2-4; possibly TRBD2 for D (6 bases). V gave up 5 bases and J gave up 0 bases, with 11 bases separating them. Germline values: CDR1 SEHNR, CDR2 FQNEAQ (reference sequence). There are 15 residues in the CDR3. The CDR3 DNA reads as TGTGCCAGCAGCAACTGGCGGGAAGCCAAAAACATTCAGTACTTC. The encoded protein is CASSNWREAKNIQYF.

This sequence joins TRBV29-1 and TRBJ1-4; no definite D call. This CDR3 spans 14 amino acids. The germline V gene has CDR1 SQVTM and CDR2 ANQGSEA. V lost 1 base, J lost 8 bases, and 14 bases lay in between. The CDR3 protein is CSVEVRGIEEKLFF. CDR3 coding DNA: TGCAGCGTTGAAGTTCGGGGAATTGAGGAAAAACTGTTTTTT. Supplemented by reference TRBV29-1 and TRBJ1-4, the full variable domain reads SAVISQKPSRDICQRGTSLTIQCQVDSQVTMMFWYRQQPGQSLTLIATANQGSEATYESGFVIDKFPISRPNLTFSTLTVSNMSPEDSSIYLCSVEVRGIEEKLFFGSGTQLSVL.

Notes on this clonotype: Its ends do not fully match the called genes, so a read error is possible. J is TRBJ2-1 and V is TRBV5-1; D gene uncertain. The germline gives CDR1 SGHRS, CDR2 YFSETQ. The CDR3 has 15 amino acids. The CDR3 DNA follows: TGCTCCAGCAGCTTAAGGCTAGGGCCCTACAATGAGCAGTTCTTC. It translates to CSSSLRLGPYNEQFF.

V usage is TRBV5-5 and J usage is TRBJ2-2; D tentatively reads TRBD1 or TRBD2 (6 bases each). This CDR3 is built from 15 residues. CDR1 and CDR2 (germline): SGHKS, YYEKEE (reference sequence). Trimming pared 0 bases from V and 5 bases from J, leaving 11 bases between. CDR3 protein: CASSLEGGKTGELFF. CDR3 sequence (DNA): TGTGCCAGCAGCTTGGAGGGGGGAAAGACCGGGGAGCTGTTTTTT.

This chain links TRBV20-1 with TRBJ2-1; D gene unclear. The CDR3 is made up of 14 amino acids. The V end lost 5 bases, the J end lost 8 bases, and 19 bases lay between the germline ends. Germline loops: CDR1 DFQATT, CDR2 SNEGSKA (reference sequence). The CDR3 protein is CSASPPAYWHEQFF. The CDR3 coding sequence is TGCAGTGCTTCCCCCCCGGCCTATTGGCATGAGCAGTTCTTC.

V gene TRBV2 combines with J gene TRBJ1-1; D gene ambiguous. Germline CDR1 SNHLY, CDR2 FYNNEI. Trimming left V 7 bases short and J 2 bases short, with 14 bases between. CDR3 length: 14 residues. The CDR3 bases are TGTGCCAGCAACCTCCGGGATTTCAACACTGAAGCTTTCTTT. As protein: CASNLRDFNTEAFF.

CDR3 amino acids: CACNSITGPTGELFF. The CDR3 DNA sequence: TGTGCCTGCAACTCTATCACAGGGCCCACCGGGGAGCTGTTTTTT. The chain joins TRBV7-9 to TRBJ2-2, with D perhaps matching TRBD1 (6 bases). The CDR3 runs to 15 residues. Germline CDR1 SEHNR, CDR2 FQNEAQ (reference sequence). The V end was cut by 11 bases, the J end by 4 bases, with 20 bases between.

This clonotype was seen only once. A read error may account for a junction end that differs from germline. The CDR3 DNA follows: TGTGCCAGCAGCCAAGACCGGGGCTACAATGACCAGTTCTTC. Its translation is CASSQDRGYNDQFF. The rearrangement joins TRBV3-1 to TRBJ2-5; the D gene could be TRBD1 or TRBD2 (5 bases each). The closer fit of TRBJ2-1 to the DNA end suggests the J call may be wrong. Germline lookup yields CDR1 LGHDT and CDR2 YNNKEL (reference sequence). The CDR3 length is 14 residues.

This clonotype was picked up a small number of times. V is TRBV3-1 and J is TRBJ2-3, with TRBD1 matching 10 bases. The CDR3 is 16 amino acids. Germline-derived CDR1 and CDR2 are LGHDT and YNNKEL (reference sequence). Losses at the gene ends were 1 base for V and 4 bases for J; bases not matched to a gene: 5. CDR3: CASSQGQGAGADTQYF. In DNA, the CDR3 is TGTGCCAGCAGCCAAGGACAGGGGGCTGGCGCAGATACGCAGTATTTT.

In its sample, this clonotype was seen a few times. The chain links TRBV20-1 to TRBJ1-4, with D perhaps matching TRBD1 (5 bases). Germline CDR1 and CDR2: DFQATT and SNEGSKA (reference sequence). Between the trimmed V and J ends, which lost 6 bases and 6 bases, there was a span of 14 bases. The CDR3 extends over 13 amino acids. CDR3 in amino acids: CSASPGRDEKLFF. The CDR3 DNA follows: TGCAGTGCATCCCCGGGACGGGATGAAAAACTGTTTTTT.